Sequencing of this T cell receptor (beta chain) was carried out in a study of blood T cell repertoires in COVID-19. As processed by the authors: Amplification of reference gene primers was used by the study to estimate nucleated cell counts. Measured with immunoSEQ multiplex PCR; TCRdb has only the in-frame clones, and not every one. The DNA was the basis for D and trimming; V, J and clone size are from that table. The data contain hundreds of thousands of clones, approximately 80% of them singletons. The sequencing input was PBMCs or T cells enriched from blood (not recorded which). The clonotype was recovered from a man aged 35-49 years who had been exposed to COVID-19.

CDR3 sequence reads: CASSALIREGTEAFF. The CDR3 DNA sequence: TGTGCCAGCAGCGCCCTTATAAGGGAGGGCACTGAAGCTTTCTTT. The chain employs TRBV5-4 and TRBJ1-1; no reliable D call. Germline CDR1 is SGHNT and CDR2 is YYREEE (reference sequence). The CDR3 has 15 amino acids. V lost 4 bases to trimming and J lost 4 bases, with 17 bases between them. Filled out from reference TRBV5-4 and TRBJ1-1, the complete variable domain reads ETGVTQSPTHLIKTRGQQVTLRCSSQSGHNTVSWYQQALGQGPQFIFQYYREEENGRGNFPPRFSGLQFPNYSSELNVNALELDDSALYLCASSALIREGTEAFFGQGTRLTVV.